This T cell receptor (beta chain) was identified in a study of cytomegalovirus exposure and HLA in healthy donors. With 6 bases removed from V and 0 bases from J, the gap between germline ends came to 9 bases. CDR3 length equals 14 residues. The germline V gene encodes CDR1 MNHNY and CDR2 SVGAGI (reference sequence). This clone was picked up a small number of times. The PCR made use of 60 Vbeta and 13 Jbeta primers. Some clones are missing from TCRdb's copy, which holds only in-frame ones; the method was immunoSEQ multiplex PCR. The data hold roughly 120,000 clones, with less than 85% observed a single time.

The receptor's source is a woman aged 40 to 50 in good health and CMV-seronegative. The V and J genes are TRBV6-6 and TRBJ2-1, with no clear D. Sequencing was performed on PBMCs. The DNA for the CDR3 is TGTGCCAGCAGCCCACCGAGCTCCTACAATGAGCAGTTCTTC. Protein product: CASSPPSSYNEQFF.